The source of this TCR beta chain is a study of GPR56 and killer-like receptors on CD4 memory cells (dated by TCRdb to between 2018 and 2021). Describing the broader study: It was proposed in the study that human CD4+ memory T-cell differentiation and cytokine production potential are marked by progressive acquisition of KLRB1, KLRG1, GPR56 and then KLRF1. The study described its healthy blood donors as age-matched to the liver disease patients, who had a median age of about 70 years.

Sequencing used an Illumina HiSeq 2500. The recombined TCRbeta locus was amplified by a previously published PCR protocol to build sequencing libraries. As for the authors' bioinformatics: Reads whose average quality score was below 30 were removed, and the reads that remained were processed with IMSEQ. Each clonotype was defined by Vbeta gene, Jbeta gene and CDR3 amino acid sequence. To quantify how much the repertoires of different populations overlapped, the Morisita-Horn index was computed on the top 100 expanded clones. Clonal diversity was assessed with Rényi diversity profiles calculated on the top 100 expanded clones. TCRdb reprocessed the reads, so every CDR3 protein sequence counts as one entry and DNA is not shown. The V and J calls reflect TCRdb's pipeline rather than the authors' work. This sample's table carries some 3,000 distinct CDR3 sequences. About 3.4% of the sample lies in the top ten.

The investigation overall reported the following: Overlap of TCR repertoires was especially pronounced between late populations 4 and 5, and partly extended to population 3. Clonal frequency was low in the marker-negative population and increased progressively along the proposed pathway, with TCRbeta diversity decreasing accordingly. The clones that dominated late populations 4 and 5 were also present in early populations 1 and 2, and the authors interpreted this finding as evidence for linear differentiation. Rather than full repertoires, the diversity and similarity analyses used only the 100 most expanded clones in each population.

Frequency shows this clonotype is medium-sized (0.01 to 0.1%); no count was noted. The antigen it recognizes is unknown. From the cysteine through the phenylalanine, the CDR3 covers 14 amino acids. The DNA is unrecorded. The germline V gene provides CDR1 SGHTA and CDR2 FQGNSA. Five KLR/GPR56-defined CD4+ populations were enriched by fluorescence-activated cell sorting before TCRbeta sequencing. To test a linear memory differentiation pathway, the researchers sequenced TCRbeta repertoires from five CD4+ T-cell subsets that were defined by expression of KLRB1, KLRG1, GPR56 and KLRF1. TCR-sequenced cells came from peripheral blood of healthy control individuals, reported as five donors in the TCRbeta analysis figure. Heparinized peripheral blood was collected, and every sample was processed within one hour of retrieval. Blood was diluted 1:2 in PBS, and peripheral blood mononuclear cells were then isolated from the diluted blood at room temperature by Biocoll density gradient centrifugation. Before flow sorting, CD4+ T cells were magnetically enriched from freshly isolated PBMCs using anti-CD4 MicroBeads. A BD FACSAria II was used to sort CD4+ T cells, enriched from the PBMCs of healthy donors, according to marker expression. Surface staining used anti-KLRB1 clone 191B8, anti-KLRF1 clone 4A4.D10 and anti-KLRG1 clone REA261 antibodies from Miltenyi Biotec.

Sequencing used memory CD4+ T cells from blood. The clonotype was recovered from a human donor in good health. Recombination linked TRBV7-2 to TRBJ2-1. The CDR3 in this case is CASSLDGRYNEQFF.